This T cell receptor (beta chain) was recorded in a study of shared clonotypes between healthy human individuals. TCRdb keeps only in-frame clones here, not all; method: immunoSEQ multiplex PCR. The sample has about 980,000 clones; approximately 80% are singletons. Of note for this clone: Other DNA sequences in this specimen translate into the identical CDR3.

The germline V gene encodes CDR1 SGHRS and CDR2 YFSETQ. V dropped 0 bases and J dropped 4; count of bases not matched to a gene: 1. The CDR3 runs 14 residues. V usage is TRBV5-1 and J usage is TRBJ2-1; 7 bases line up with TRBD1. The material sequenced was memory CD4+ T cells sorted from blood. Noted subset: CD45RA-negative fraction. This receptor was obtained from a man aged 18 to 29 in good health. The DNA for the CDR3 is TGCGCCAGCAGCTTGGGGGACAGTTACAATGAGCAGTTCTTC. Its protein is CASSLGDSYNEQFF.